This T cell receptor beta chain derives from a study of cytomegalovirus exposure and HLA in healthy donors. Overall study: The platform used for the roughly 120 validation repertoires matched that of the roughly 630 first-cohort repertoires, a later analysis reported.

The study's findings and limits: According to the study, approximately 150 TCR beta chains were cytomegalovirus-associated. Specificity of three CMV-associated chains for CMV antigens was verified in vitro.

Libraries were prepared by immunoSEQ multiplex PCR; TCRdb keeps only in-frame clonotypes and omits some of them. The sample lists about 110,000 clones; about 88% were seen once. In regard to this clone: Its antigen is currently unknown.

The TCR comes from a woman aged 18-30 years in good health and CMV-seropositive. Sequencing input: PBMCs.

In DNA form, the CDR3 reads TGTGCCAGCAGTGAAGAGGCGGGGGGCCAGCCCCAGCATTTT. Its protein product is CASSEEAGGQPQHF. V and J are TRBV2 and TRBJ1-5; D possibly corresponds to TRBD1 (6 bases). The V and J ends lost 1 base and 7 bases respectively, with 11 bases between them. Germline V gene data show CDR1 as SNHLY and CDR2 as FYNNEI. The CDR3 length is 14 residues.